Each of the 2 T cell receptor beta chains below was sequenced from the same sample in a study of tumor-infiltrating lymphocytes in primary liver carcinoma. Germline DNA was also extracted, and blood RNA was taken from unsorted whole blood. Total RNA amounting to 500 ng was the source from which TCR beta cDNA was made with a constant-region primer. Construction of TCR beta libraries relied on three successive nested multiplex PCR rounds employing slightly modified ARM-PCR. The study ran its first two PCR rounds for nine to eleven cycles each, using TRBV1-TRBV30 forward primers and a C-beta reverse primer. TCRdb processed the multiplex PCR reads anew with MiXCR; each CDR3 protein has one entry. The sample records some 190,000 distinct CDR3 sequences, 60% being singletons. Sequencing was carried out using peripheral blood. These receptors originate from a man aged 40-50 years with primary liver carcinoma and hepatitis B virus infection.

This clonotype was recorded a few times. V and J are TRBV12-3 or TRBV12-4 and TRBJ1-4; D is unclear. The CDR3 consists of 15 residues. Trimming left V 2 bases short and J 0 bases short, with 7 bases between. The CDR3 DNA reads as TGTGCCAGCAGTTTATCGGACGCAACTAATGAAAAACTGTTTTTT. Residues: CASSLSDATNEKLFF.

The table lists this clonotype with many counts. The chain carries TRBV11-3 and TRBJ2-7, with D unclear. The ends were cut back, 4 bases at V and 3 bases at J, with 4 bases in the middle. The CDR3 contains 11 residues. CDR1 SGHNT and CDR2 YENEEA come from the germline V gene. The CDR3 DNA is TGTGCCAGCAGCTCACACTACGAGCAGTACTTC. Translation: CASSSHYEQYF.